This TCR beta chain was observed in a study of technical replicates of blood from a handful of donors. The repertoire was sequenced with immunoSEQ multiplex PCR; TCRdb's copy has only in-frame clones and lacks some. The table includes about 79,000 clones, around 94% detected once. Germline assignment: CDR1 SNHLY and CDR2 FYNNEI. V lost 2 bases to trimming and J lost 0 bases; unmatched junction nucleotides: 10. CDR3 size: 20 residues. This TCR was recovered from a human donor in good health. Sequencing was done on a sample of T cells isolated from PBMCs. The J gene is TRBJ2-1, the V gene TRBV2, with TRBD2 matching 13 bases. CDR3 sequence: CASSELRLAGGLGSYNEQFF. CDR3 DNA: TGTGCCAGCAGTGAACTTAGACTAGCGGGGGGCTTGGGCTCCTACAATGAGCAGTTCTTC.